This T cell receptor (beta chain) is from a study of T cells in narcolepsy. This clone was picked up one time. Clones were read by immunoSEQ multiplex PCR, and TCRdb kept only the in-frame ones, dropping some. In the table there are some 30,000 clones, about nine tenths of which are singletons. Looked up from germline, CDR1 is SGHTA and CDR2 is FQGNSA. Germline trimming cut 5 bases from V and 3 bases from J; bases unmatched to any gene: 10. This CDR3 contains 15 residues. The source material was CD45RA- memory CD4+ T cells from PBMCs. The chain employs TRBV7-2 and TRBJ2-7; TRBD1 matches at 7 bases. The TCR comes from a human donor with narcolepsy. CDR3 sequence: CASSTRTGNLYEQYF. CDR3 DNA: TGTGCCAGCAGCACCCGGACAGGTAACCTCTACGAGCAGTACTTC.